A single sample is the source of the 11 T cell receptor beta chains below, sequenced in a study of blood T cells in healthy people across ages. A second PCR, run for about 7 to 12 cycles, used a sample-barcoded 5' primer plus a J-beta primer mix. TCRdb reanalysed the 5' RACE reads using MiXCR and keeps one entry per CDR3 protein. The sample records about 670,000 distinct CDR3 sequences, around 52% being singletons. Sequenced material: blood. These receptors were collected from a woman older than 75 in good health.

Regarding this clonotype: This may come from a read error, since a much larger clone is one base off. This chain connects TRBV24-1 to TRBJ2-5, with D perhaps TRBD1 (5 bases). The length of the CDR3 is 14 residues. Trimming stripped 8 bases from V and 7 bases from J, with 19 bases between. CDR1 and CDR2 (germline): KGHDR, SFDVKD. The CDR3 here is CATIAAGFLGTQYF. In nucleotides, the CDR3 is TGTGCCACCATTGCCGCAGGGTTCTTGGGGACCCAGTACTTC.

This clonotype was detected ten times or more. This rearrangement joins TRBV6-1 to TRBJ1-4, with 10 nucleotides matching TRBD1. Germline V gives CDR1 MNHNS, CDR2 SASEGT. V trimming: 6 bases; J trimming: 8 bases; junction bases outside the gene matches: 6. This CDR3 has 14 amino acids. The CDR3 region has the DNA TGTGCCAGCAGCGACAGGGGGCTGGAGGAAAAACTGTTTTTT. Translation gives CASSDRGLEEKLFF.

The chain combines TRBV15 with TRBJ2-4; D uncertain. The DNA matches TRBJ2-7 better at its end, which makes the J call doubtful. Germline V lookup: CDR1 LNHNV, CDR2 YYDKDF (reference sequence). This CDR3 contains 15 residues. CDR3 protein: CATSRDAGSPYEQYF. In DNA, the CDR3 is TGTGCCACCAGCAGAGACGCCGGTAGTCCCTACGAGCAGTACTTC.

The rearrangement links TRBV6-5 to TRBJ2-6, with D possibly TRBD2 on 5 matching bases. V lost 6 bases, J lost 0 bases, and 12 bases lay in between. The length of the CDR3 is 16 residues. The germline V gene encodes CDR1 MNHEY and CDR2 SVGAGI. CDR3 loop: CASRATLGSGANVLTF. The CDR3, as DNA: TGTGCCAGCAGGGCAACACTAGGCTCTGGGGCCAACGTCCTGACTTTC.

CDR3 residues: CASAPLQGNTEAFF. The CDR3 DNA is TGCGCCAGCGCCCCCTTACAGGGCAACACTGAAGCTTTCTTT. This chain connects TRBV5-1 to TRBJ1-1, with D possibly being TRBD1 (6 bases). The length of the CDR3 is 14 residues. The V gene's germline CDR1 is SGHRS and CDR2 YFSETQ. Between the trimmed V and J ends, which lost 7 bases and 2 bases, there was a span of 15 bases.

CDR3 bases: TGTGCCACCAGCAACAGACCCGGAGGACTCCAAGCGGAGACCCAGTACTTC. Translation: CATSNRPGGLQAETQYF. V is TRBV15 and J is TRBJ2-4; perhaps TRBD2 as D (5 bases). The J call is uncertain, as TRBJ2-5 better fits the DNA end. The CDR3 is 17 amino acids. Germline loops: CDR1 LNHNV, CDR2 YYDKDF (reference sequence).

This clonotype was picked up a small number of times. This chain links TRBV27 with TRBJ2-1, with D perhaps TRBD1 (6 bases). The CDR3 spans 14 residues. Between the trimmed V and J ends, which lost 4 bases and 5 bases, there was a span of 12 bases. CDR1 is MNHEY and CDR2 is SMNVEV in the germline V gene (reference sequence). The CDR3 reads CASSSLGDNNEQFF. The CDR3 DNA sequence: TGTGCCAGCAGTTCCCTGGGGGACAACAATGAGCAGTTCTTC.

About this clonotype itself: A much larger clonotype is one base distant, so this may be a read error. The V call is TRBV20-1, the J call TRBJ2-5; 9 bases fit TRBD1. CDR3 size: 16 residues. From germline, CDR1 is DFQATT and CDR2 SNEGSKA (reference sequence). The V gene end was trimmed by 6 bases and the J gene end by 3 bases; junction bases not matched to a gene: 14. CDR3 in amino acids: CSADLIGTGSKETQYF. CDR3 nucleotides: TGCAGTGCCGACTTAATAGGGACAGGGTCGAAAGAGACCCAGTACTTC.

The genes are TRBV3-1 and TRBJ2-1; no clear D gene. Germline V gene sequence: CDR1 LGHDT, CDR2 YNNKEL (reference sequence). The V and J ends lost 4 bases and 7 bases respectively, with 17 bases between them. CDR3 length: 15 amino acids. CDR3 sequence (DNA): TGTGCCAGCAGCCCACGATACAGTGGGGTGAATGAGCAGTTCTTC. Translated, it gives CASSPRYSGVNEQFF.

The rearrangement links TRBV6-5 to TRBJ2-5; 10 positions match TRBD1. Near its end, the DNA agrees better with TRBJ2-7, so the J call may be wrong. CDR1 is MNHEY, CDR2 SVGAGI, per germline. This CDR3 contains 15 residues. The CDR3 DNA reads TGTGCCAGCAGTTACTCACCGGGACAGGGGAGCGAGCAGTACTTC. Its protein is CASSYSPGQGSEQYF.

This clonotype was picked up a small number of times. The CDR3: CASTPTGAQSYEQYF. CDR3 nucleotides: TGTGCCAGCACCCCCACAGGGGCCCAGTCCTACGAGCAGTACTTC. The chain employs TRBV12-3 or TRBV12-4 and TRBJ2-7; 7 bases fit TRBD1. This CDR3 spans 15 amino acids. J gave up 1 base and V 7 bases, and 10 bases lay outside the gene matches.